Shown below are 31 T cell receptor beta chains from a single sample sequenced in a study of breast tumors, draining lymph nodes, adjacent tissues. TCRdb re-called the multiplex PCR reads through MiXCR, storing one row per CDR3 protein. The sample includes some 130,000 distinct CDR3 sequences, 15% to 20% of them seen just once. Breast cancer patients provided tissue from their axillary draining lymph nodes. Specimen: axillary lymph node tissue. The receptors come from a female donor with breast cancer. Some clones in this sample may be carry-over from other donors' samples.

J is TRBJ2-5 and V is TRBV5-4; a weak D match, TRBD2 (5 bases). V lost 5 bases to trimming and J lost 5 bases, with 16 bases between them. The CDR3 covers 14 residues. Germline V gene sequence: CDR1 SGHNT, CDR2 YYREEE (reference sequence). The CDR3 reads CASRLAGPRETQYF. DNA for the CDR3: TGTGCCAGCAGACTCGCGGGCCCAAGGGAGACCCAGTACTTC.

This clonotype was recorded many times. The chain employs TRBV19 and TRBJ1-5; unclear D gene. V lost 5 bases to trimming and J lost 3 bases, with 8 bases between them. The germline gives CDR1 LNHDA, CDR2 SQIVND (reference sequence). The CDR3 is 13 residues long. Written as DNA, the CDR3 is TGTGCCAGTAGTTTCCAGACCAATCAGCCCCAGCATTTT. Translated, it gives CASSFQTNQPQHF. Using reference TRBV19 and TRBJ1-5 for the parts outside the CDR3, the full variable domain is DGGITQSPKYLFRKEGQNVTLSCEQNLNHDAMYWYRQDPGQGLRLIYYSQIVNDFQKGDIAEGYSVSREKKESFPLTVTSAQKNPTAFYLCASSFQTNQPQHFGDGTRLSIL.

As regards this clonotype: This may be a read error: a much more frequent sequence differs by one nucleotide. The J gene is TRBJ1-3, the V gene TRBV3-1, with D unclear. The CDR3 has 14 amino acids. Per germline, CDR1 LGHDT and CDR2 YNNKEL (reference sequence). V gave up 1 base and J gave up 5 bases, with 9 bases separating them. The CDR3 coding sequence is TGTGCCAGCAGCCAAGCAAGGCTCCGAAACACCATATATTTT. This codes for CASSQARLRNTIYF.

Only a few counts were recorded for this clonotype. The V and J genes are TRBV20-1 and TRBJ2-1, with TRBD1 matching 7 bases. The CDR3 loop spans 14 amino acids. V was pared by 3 bases and J by 4 bases, with 6 bases of the junction left unmatched. The germline V gene has CDR1 DFQATT and CDR2 SNEGSKA (reference sequence). This chain's CDR3 is CSARRDSHYNEQFF. For the CDR3, the DNA is TGCAGTGCTAGGAGGGACAGTCATTACAATGAGCAGTTCTTC.

The chain is built from TRBV12-3 or TRBV12-4 and TRBJ1-2; tentatively, D is TRBD1 (5 bases). This CDR3 has 16 amino acids. Deletions cut 11 bases from V and 2 bases from J, with 24 bases between. The CDR3 reads CAAPPGTTFKNYGYTF. The DNA for the CDR3 is TGTGCCGCCCCCCCCGGGACTACTTTTAAAAACTATGGCTACACCTTC.

This clonotype has a count of ten or more. As DNA, the CDR3 is TGTGCCAGCAGCCGGACTAGCGGGAGCGAGCAGTACTTC. It is translated as CASSRTSGSEQYF. The chain has TRBV3-1 and TRBJ2-7; 13 bases are a match to TRBD2. The germline V gene encodes CDR1 LGHDT and CDR2 YNNKEL (reference sequence). This CDR3 region has 13 residues. The trim removed 4 bases at V and 6 bases at J, leaving 0 bases unmatched.

This clonotype was seen ten or more times. The chain uses TRBV20-1 and TRBJ2-7, with 9 bases aligning to TRBD2. The CDR3 consists of 16 residues. Per the germline V gene, CDR1 is DFQATT and CDR2 is SNEGSKA (reference sequence). The junction had 10 bases not matched to a gene; V was cut back by 0 bases and J by 4 bases. The CDR3 protein is CSARDPRGGRAYEQYF. CDR3 nucleotides: TGCAGTGCTAGAGATCCGCGGGGCGGGAGGGCTTACGAGCAGTACTTC.

With regard to this clonotype: A much larger clone differs from this one at a single base, so this may be a read error. The V and J genes are TRBV4-2 and TRBJ1-4; D not resolved. The length of the CDR3 is 15 residues. CDR1 and CDR2 (germline): LGHNA, YNFKEQ. V was trimmed by 0 bases and J by 5 bases, leaving 10 bases between them. CDR3 nucleotides: TGTGCCAGCAGCCAAGATCAACGGCCCAATGAAAAACTGTTTTTT. Its protein is CASSQDQRPNEKLFF.

This clonotype was detected a few times. The J gene is TRBJ2-2, the V gene TRBV6-5; unclear D gene. CDR3 size: 14 residues. The germline V gene encodes CDR1 MNHEY and CDR2 SVGAGI. The V end lost 2 bases, the J end lost 1 base, and 5 bases lay between the germline ends. The CDR3 sequence is CASSYKRNTGELFF. Written as DNA, the CDR3 is TGTGCCAGCAGTTACAAAAGGAACACCGGGGAGCTGTTTTTT.

The sample holds many counts of this clonotype. J is TRBJ1-6 and V is TRBV10-2; a possible D gene is TRBD1 (5 bases). The CDR3 is made up of 12 amino acids. Trimming took off 6 bases at V and 7 bases at J, with 7 bases between the two ends. Germline loops: CDR1 WSHSY, CDR2 SAAADI. In nucleotides, the CDR3 is TGCGCCAGCAGGGGGCCCAATTCACCCCTCCACTTT. Translation: CASRGPNSPLHF.

As concerns this clonotype: This clone may be a read error of a much larger clone one base away. The V gene is TRBV30, the J gene TRBJ2-7; unclear D gene. This CDR3 comprises 12 residues. CDR1 and CDR2 (germline): GTSNPN, SVGIG (reference sequence). The CDR3, as DNA: TGTGCCTGGAGTTTAGGGCCGTACGGGCAGTACTTC. It specifies CAWSLGPYGQYF.

Concerning this clonotype: This could be a read error, since a much larger clone is one nucleotide away. This sequence joins TRBV20-1 and TRBJ1-5, with TRBD1 matching over 8 bases. The CDR3 runs to 15 residues. Germline V gene sequence: CDR1 DFQATT, CDR2 SNEGSKA (reference sequence). V trimming: 5 bases; J trimming: 4 bases; junction bases outside the gene matches: 10. This CDR3 reads CSARNQGAYNQPQHF. CDR3 coding DNA: TGCAGTGCTCGAAACCAGGGGGCGTATAATCAGCCCCAGCATTTT.

V usage is TRBV19 and J usage is TRBJ1-1, with no clear D. The V gene lost 5 bases and the J gene lost 0 bases, with 7 bases spanning the gap. CDR1 is LNHDA and CDR2 is SQIVND in the germline V gene (reference sequence). CDR3 length equals 13 residues. The chain's CDR3 is CASSLQMNTEAFF. The CDR3 DNA reads TGTGCCAGTAGTCTACAGATGAACACTGAAGCTTTCTTT.

This clonotype came up many times. The chain links TRBV20-1 to TRBJ1-2; 7 nucleotides align to TRBD1. The CDR3 has 14 residues. CDR1 and CDR2 (germline): DFQATT, SNEGSKA (reference sequence). Trimming took 3 bases from V and 2 from J; bases not matched to a gene: 6. The CDR3 sequence: CSARGGQSNYGYTF. CDR3 bases: TGCAGTGCTAGGGGGGGACAGAGCAACTATGGCTACACCTTC.

This clonotype was counted ten times or more. V is TRBV7-2 and J is TRBJ1-6; D may be TRBD1 (5 bases). Trimming pared 2 bases from V and 7 bases from J, leaving 6 bases between. The CDR3 has 13 residues. Germline assignment: CDR1 SGHTA and CDR2 FQGNSA. DNA for the CDR3: TGTGCCAGCAGCTTACAGGGAAATTCACCCCTCCACTTT. This translates into CASSLQGNSPLHF.

This clonotype came up many times. This sequence joins TRBV19 and TRBJ1-4; D unclear. CDR3 length equals 13 residues. Trimming took off 2 bases at V and 8 bases at J, with 9 bases between the two ends. From germline, CDR1 is LNHDA and CDR2 SQIVND (reference sequence). The CDR3, as DNA: TGTGCCAGTAGTATAAGTTTCGGGGAAAAACTGTTTTTT. Its protein product is CASSISFGEKLFF.

This chain uses TRBV7-3 with TRBJ2-2; 8 positions agree with TRBD2. V lost 4 bases to trimming and J lost 7 bases; unmatched junction nucleotides: 5. Germline CDR1 reads SGHTA; CDR2 reads FQGTGA. This CDR3 has 14 amino acids. The CDR3, as DNA: TGTGCCAGCAGCTCCGGGGGGGTCAGCGGGGAGCTGTTTTTT. Amino acids: CASSSGGVSGELFF.

This clonotype was found a few times. The chain is built from TRBV7-9 and TRBJ2-2, with D possibly matching TRBD1 (7 bases). From germline, CDR1 is SEHNR and CDR2 FQNEAQ (reference sequence). The V end was cut by 1 base, the J end by 2 bases, with 14 bases between. There are 17 residues in the CDR3. The CDR3 spells CASSLVQGGLNTGELFF. CDR3 bases: TGTGCCAGCAGCTTAGTCCAGGGGGGACTCAACACCGGGGAGCTGTTTTTT.

This clonotype was counted ten times or more. The chain employs TRBV20-1 and TRBJ2-3, with D possibly TRBD2 on 5 matching bases. V was shortened by 7 bases and J by 8 bases, with 10 bases between the two germline ends. The CDR3 is 10 amino acids. Germline lookup yields CDR1 DFQATT and CDR2 SNEGSKA (reference sequence). The CDR3 DNA reads TGCAGTGTCGACGCGGGTACGCAGTATTTT. It codes for CSVDAGTQYF.

This clonotype was seen at least ten times. The chain combines TRBV20-1 with TRBJ2-1, with TRBD1 matching over 9 bases. CDR1 DFQATT and CDR2 SNEGSKA come from the germline V gene (reference sequence). V was clipped by 3 bases and J by 8 bases; unmatched bases: 8. There are 14 residues in the CDR3. CDR3 in amino acids: CSARPGQGFDEQFF. The CDR3 DNA follows: TGCAGTGCTAGGCCGGGACAGGGATTTGATGAGCAGTTCTTC.

This clonotype has a count of ten or more. The genes are TRBV7-3 and TRBJ2-3; TRBD2 matches 9 bases. This CDR3 is built from 15 residues. The V segment lost 5 bases and the J segment 3 bases; nucleotides outside the gene matches: 6. The germline CDR1 and CDR2 sequences are SGHTA and FQGTGA. CDR3 residues: CASSPMGLATDTQYF. The DNA of the CDR3 is TGTGCCAGCAGCCCGATGGGACTAGCTACAGATACGCAGTATTTT.

This clonotype was counted many times. This chain links TRBV6-1 with TRBJ2-7; D perhaps matches TRBD2 (6 bases). Trimming stripped 1 base from V and 4 bases from J, with 11 bases between. This CDR3 contains 14 residues. Germline V lookup: CDR1 MNHNS, CDR2 SASEGT. As DNA, the CDR3 is TGTGCCAGCAGTGAAGGGGGAGGCCCTTACGAGCAGTACTTC. Protein sequence: CASSEGGGPYEQYF.

Points on this clonotype: This may arise from a read error, as a much more abundant clone is one base away. The V gene is TRBV7-3, the J gene TRBJ2-1, with TRBD2 identical over 13 bases. The CDR3 consists of 15 residues. Germline-derived CDR1 and CDR2 are SGHTA and FQGTGA. V trimming: 8 bases; J trimming: 5 bases; junction bases outside the gene matches: 6. The CDR3 DNA reads as TGTGCCAGCGGCCGCGGGACTAGCGGGGACAATGAGCAGTTCTTC. Its protein product is CASGRGTSGDNEQFF.

The J gene is TRBJ2-3, the V gene TRBV28; perhaps TRBD2 as D (6 bases). The CDR3 is 15 amino acids. Germline V gives CDR1 MDHEN, CDR2 SYDVKM. Deletions cut 1 base from V and 9 bases from J, with 17 bases between. Here the CDR3 reads CASSLSSGDAGTQYF. The CDR3 coding sequence is TGTGCCAGCAGTTTATCCAGTGGGGACGCGGGGACGCAGTATTTT.

This clonotype was seen repeatedly, ten times or more. The chain recombines TRBV2 with TRBJ2-1; 8 nucleotides match TRBD1. The germline CDR1 and CDR2 sequences are SNHLY and FYNNEI. The J segment lost 9 bases and the V segment lost 3 bases, leaving 1 base of the junction unmatched. This CDR3 is 12 amino acids long. CDR3 DNA: TGTGCCAGCAGTGAGGGACAGGTTGAGCAGTTCTTC. It encodes CASSEGQVEQFF.

With regard to this clonotype: A much larger clone lies a single base off, so this may be a read error. The rearrangement uses TRBV5-6 and TRBJ1-2; weak D call: TRBD1 (5 bases). This CDR3 spans 16 amino acids. The germline V gene has CDR1 SGHDT and CDR2 YYEEEE. CDR3 sequence reads: CASSQLGGVSGYGYAF. DNA of the CDR3: TGTGCCAGCAGCCAGCTGGGGGGGGTCTCCGGCTATGGCTACGCCTTC. The full variable domain, rest sourced from reference TRBV5-6 and TRBJ1-2, is DAGVTQSPTHLIKTRGQQVTLRCSPKSGHDTVSWYQQALGQGPQFIFQYYEEEERQRGNFPDRFSGHQFPNYSSELNVNALLLGDSALYLCASSQLGGVSGYGYAFGSGTRLTVV.

This clonotype was seen a few times. V and J are TRBV7-6 and TRBJ2-1; 7 nucleotides align to TRBD1. Trimming at V came to 2 bases and at J to 14 bases, leaving 15 bases not matched to a gene. Germline V gene data show CDR1 as SGHVS and CDR2 as FNYEAQ. This CDR3 contains 15 residues. Written as DNA, the CDR3 is TGTGCCAGCAGCTTAAGCGCGGTCGACAGGGACAATAAGTTCTTC. It is translated as CASSLSAVDRDNKFF. The variable domain in full, with the rest retrieved from reference TRBV7-6 and TRBJ2-1, is GAGVSQSPRYKVTKRGQDVALRCDPISGHVSLYWYRQALGQGPEFLTYFNYEAQQDKSGLPNDRFSAERPEGSISTLTIQRTEQRDSAMYRCASSLSAVDRDNKFFGPGTRLTVL.

In this sample, this clonotype turned up many times. This rearrangement joins TRBV19 to TRBJ1-2; the D is unclear. The V gene lost 5 bases and the J gene lost 4 bases, with 14 bases spanning the gap. Germline V gene lookup returns CDR1 LNHDA and CDR2 SQIVND (reference sequence). This CDR3 region has 14 residues. CDR3 residues: CASSSLTGSYGYTF. The CDR3 DNA is TGTGCCAGTAGTTCCCTGACCGGAAGCTATGGCTACACCTTC.

Notes on this clonotype: It may be a read error: a sequence one base away is much more abundant. The genes are TRBV27 and TRBJ2-2; D might be TRBD2 (6 bases). Germline CDR1 and CDR2: MNHEY and SMNVEV (reference sequence). This CDR3 is 17 amino acids long. The CDR3 loop reads CASSLLLTASAPGGLFF. The DNA for the CDR3 is TGTGCCAGCAGTTTATTACTCACAGCCTCTGCTCCCGGGGGGCTGTTTTTT.

A remark on this clonotype: This may come from a read error, since a much larger clone is one base off. V gene TRBV4-1 combines with J gene TRBJ1-3; D gene ambiguous. This CDR3 has 15 amino acids. Germline V gene data show CDR1 as MGHRA and CDR2 as YSYEKL. CDR3 DNA: TGCGCCAACAGCCCTTATAAGGACTCGGGAAACACCATATATTTT. It is translated as CANSPYKDSGNTIYF.

The chain links TRBV15 to TRBJ1-2, with 8 positions matching TRBD1. V gave up 0 bases and J gave up 7 bases; unmatched junction bases: 10. Per germline, CDR1 LNHNV and CDR2 YYDKDF (reference sequence). CDR3 size: 16 residues. CDR3 loop: CATSREIVTGGGGYTF. CDR3 DNA: TGTGCCACCAGCAGAGAAATAGTAACAGGGGGGGGTGGCTACACCTTC.